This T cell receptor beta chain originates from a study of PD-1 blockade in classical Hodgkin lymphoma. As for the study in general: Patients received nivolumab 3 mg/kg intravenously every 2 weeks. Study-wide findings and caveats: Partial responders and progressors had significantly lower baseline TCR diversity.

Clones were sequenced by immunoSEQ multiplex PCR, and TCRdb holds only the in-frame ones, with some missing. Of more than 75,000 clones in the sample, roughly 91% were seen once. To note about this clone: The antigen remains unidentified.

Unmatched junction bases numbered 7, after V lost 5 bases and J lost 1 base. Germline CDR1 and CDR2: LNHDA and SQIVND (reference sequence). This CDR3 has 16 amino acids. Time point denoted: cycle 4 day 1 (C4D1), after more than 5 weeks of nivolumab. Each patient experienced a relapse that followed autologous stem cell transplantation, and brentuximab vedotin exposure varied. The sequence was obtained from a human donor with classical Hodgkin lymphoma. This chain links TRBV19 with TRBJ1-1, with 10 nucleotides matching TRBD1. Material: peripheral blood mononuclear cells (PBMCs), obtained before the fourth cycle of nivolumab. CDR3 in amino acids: CASSLDRGRRNTEAFF. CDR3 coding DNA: TGTGCCAGTAGTCTCGACAGGGGGCGGAGGAACACTGAAGCTTTCTTT.